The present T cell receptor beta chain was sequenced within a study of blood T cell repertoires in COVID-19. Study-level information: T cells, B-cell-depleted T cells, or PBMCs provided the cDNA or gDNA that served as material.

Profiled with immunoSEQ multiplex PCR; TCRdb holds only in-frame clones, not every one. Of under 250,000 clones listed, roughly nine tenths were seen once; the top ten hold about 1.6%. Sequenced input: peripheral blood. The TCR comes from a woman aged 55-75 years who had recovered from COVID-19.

The CDR3 spells CASTGQGVAQYF. The CDR3 region has the DNA TGTGCCAGCACTGGACAGGGTGTTGCGCAGTACTTC. The V and J genes are TRBV5-4 and TRBJ2-7, with 8 bases that match TRBD1. With V trimmed by 6 bases and J by 9 bases, 8 bases remained unmatched. Germline CDR1 and CDR2: SGHNT and YYREEE (reference sequence). This CDR3 is built from 12 residues. Full variable domain (outside the CDR3, taken from reference TRBV5-4 and TRBJ2-7): ETGVTQSPTHLIKTRGQQVTLRCSSQSGHNTVSWYQQALGQGPQFIFQYYREEENGRGNFPPRFSGLQFPNYSSELNVNALELDDSALYLCASTGQGVAQYFGPGTRLTVT.